This TCR beta chain was captured by sequencing in a study of CD8+ T cells in alopecia areata. Study-wide background: The study gave treated patients oral tofacitinib at 5 to 10 mg twice daily. Study-wide findings and caveats: With patients, TCR sharing proved less clear than in mice, a difference possibly related to HLA.

In the case of this clone: The antigen remains unidentified.

In each case, RNA was isolated and then reverse transcribed into cDNA as the sequencing template. Repertoires were generated with immunoSEQ multiplex PCR, while TCRdb's copy carries only in-frame clones and drops some. The top ten clones hold about 15% of a sample with 150,000 or so clones, 87% of them seen once. Peripheral blood and lesional scalp punch biopsies came from alopecia areata patients. The CDR3 runs to 17 residues. Germline lookup yields CDR1 SGHKS and CDR2 YYEKEE (reference sequence). Trimming took 5 bases from V and 2 from J; bases not matched to a gene: 6. Sequencing used CD8+ T cells sorted from blood, obtained at week 0. The clonotype was recovered from a human donor with alopecia areata. The V call is TRBV5-5, the J call TRBJ2-6; TRBD1 agrees at 11 bases. CDR3 nucleotides: TGTGCCAGCAGATCTCTGGACAGGGGGCCTGGGGCCAACGTCCTGACTTTC. Encoded protein: CASRSLDRGPGANVLTF. Supplemented by reference TRBV5-5 and TRBJ2-6, the full variable domain reads DAGVTQSPTHLIKTRGQQVTLRCSPISGHKSVSWYQQVLGQGPQFIFQYYEKEERGRGNFPDRFSARQFPNYSSELNVNALLLGDSALYLCASRSLDRGPGANVLTFGAGSRLTVL.